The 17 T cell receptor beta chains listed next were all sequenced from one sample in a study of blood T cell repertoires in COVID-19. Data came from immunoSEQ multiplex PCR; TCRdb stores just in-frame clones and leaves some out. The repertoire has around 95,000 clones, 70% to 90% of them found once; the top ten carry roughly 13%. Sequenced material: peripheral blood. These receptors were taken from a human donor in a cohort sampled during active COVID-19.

The CDR3 loop reads CASSQDWEGTTYGYTF. The CDR3 region has the DNA TGTGCCAGCAGCCAAGATTGGGAGGGGACCACCTATGGCTACACCTTC. The rearrangement joins TRBV3-1 (or the pseudogene TRBV3-2) to TRBJ1-2; tentatively, D is TRBD1 (5 bases). The V and J ends lost 0 bases and 4 bases respectively, with 15 bases between them. Per germline, CDR1 LGHDT and CDR2 YNNKEL (reference sequence). This CDR3 has 16 residues.

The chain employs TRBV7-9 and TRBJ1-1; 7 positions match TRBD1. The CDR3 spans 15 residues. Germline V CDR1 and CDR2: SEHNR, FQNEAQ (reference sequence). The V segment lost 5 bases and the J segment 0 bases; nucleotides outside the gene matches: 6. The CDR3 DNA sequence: TGTGCCAGCAGCAAAGGAGGGACAGTGAACACTGAAGCTTTCTTT. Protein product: CASSKGGTVNTEAFF.

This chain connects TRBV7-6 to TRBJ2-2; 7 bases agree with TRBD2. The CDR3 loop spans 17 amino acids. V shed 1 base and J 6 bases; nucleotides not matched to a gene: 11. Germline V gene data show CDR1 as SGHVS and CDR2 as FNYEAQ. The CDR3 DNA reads TGTGCCAGCAGCTTAGGCCTTTCGGGAGGCGGCGCCGGGGAGCTGTTTTTT. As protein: CASSLGLSGGGAGELFF.

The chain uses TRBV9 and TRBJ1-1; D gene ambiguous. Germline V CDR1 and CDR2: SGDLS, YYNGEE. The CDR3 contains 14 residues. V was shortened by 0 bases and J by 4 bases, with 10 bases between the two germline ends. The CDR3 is CASSVVGGSTEAFF. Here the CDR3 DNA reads TGTGCCAGCAGCGTAGTGGGTGGGAGCACTGAAGCTTTCTTT.

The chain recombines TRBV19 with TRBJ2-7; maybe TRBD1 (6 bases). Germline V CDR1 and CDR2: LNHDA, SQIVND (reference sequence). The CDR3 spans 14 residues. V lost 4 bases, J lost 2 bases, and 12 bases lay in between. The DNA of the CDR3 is TGTGCCAGTAGTACTAACAGGGCCGCCTACGAGCAGTACTTC. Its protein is CASSTNRAAYEQYF.

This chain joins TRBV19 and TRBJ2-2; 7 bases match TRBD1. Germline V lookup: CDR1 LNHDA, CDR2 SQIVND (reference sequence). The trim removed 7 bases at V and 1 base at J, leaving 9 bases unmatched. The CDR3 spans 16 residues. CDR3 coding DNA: TGTGCCAGTACCGCCCCGGGACAGATGAACACCGGGGAGCTGTTTTTT. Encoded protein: CASTAPGQMNTGELFF.

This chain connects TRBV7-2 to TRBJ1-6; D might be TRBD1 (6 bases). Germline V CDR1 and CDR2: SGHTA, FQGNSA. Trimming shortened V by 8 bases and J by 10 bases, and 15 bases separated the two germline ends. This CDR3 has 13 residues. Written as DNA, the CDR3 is TGTGCCAGCTACAGGGTAGAAGGCTCACCCCTCCACTTT. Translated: CASYRVEGSPLHF. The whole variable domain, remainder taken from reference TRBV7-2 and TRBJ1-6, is GAGVSQSPSNKVTEKGKDVELRCDPISGHTALYWYRQSLGQGLEFLIYFQGNSAPDKSGLPSDRFSAERTGGSVSTLTIQRTQQEDSAVYLCASYRVEGSPLHFGNGTRLTVT.

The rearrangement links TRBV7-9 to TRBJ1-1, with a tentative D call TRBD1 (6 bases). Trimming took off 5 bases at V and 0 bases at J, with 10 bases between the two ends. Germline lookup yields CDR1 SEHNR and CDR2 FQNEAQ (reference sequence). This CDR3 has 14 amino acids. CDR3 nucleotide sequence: TGTGCCAGCAGCCCAACAGGGCTGAACACTGAAGCTTTCTTT. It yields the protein CASSPTGLNTEAFF.

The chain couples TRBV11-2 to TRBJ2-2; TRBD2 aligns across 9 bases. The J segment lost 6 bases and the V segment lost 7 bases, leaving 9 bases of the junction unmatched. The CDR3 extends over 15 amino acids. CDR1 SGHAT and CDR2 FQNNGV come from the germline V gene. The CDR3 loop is CASTPDSGGPGELFF. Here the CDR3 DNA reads TGTGCCAGCACCCCGGATAGCGGGGGCCCCGGGGAGCTGTTTTTT.

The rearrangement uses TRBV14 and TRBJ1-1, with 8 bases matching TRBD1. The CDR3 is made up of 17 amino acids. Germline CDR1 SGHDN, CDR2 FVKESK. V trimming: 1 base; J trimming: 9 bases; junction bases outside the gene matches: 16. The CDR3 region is CASSQGTGNRYSRQAFF. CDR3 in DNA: TGTGCCAGCAGCCAAGGGACAGGGAACCGCTATTCGAGACAAGCTTTCTTT.

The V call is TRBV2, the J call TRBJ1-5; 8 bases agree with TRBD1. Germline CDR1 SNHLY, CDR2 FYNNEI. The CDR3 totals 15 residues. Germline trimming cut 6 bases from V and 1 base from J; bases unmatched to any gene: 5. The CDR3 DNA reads TGTGCCAGCAGGACAACAGGGGGGAGCAATCAGCCCCAGCATTTT. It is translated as CASRTTGGSNQPQHF.

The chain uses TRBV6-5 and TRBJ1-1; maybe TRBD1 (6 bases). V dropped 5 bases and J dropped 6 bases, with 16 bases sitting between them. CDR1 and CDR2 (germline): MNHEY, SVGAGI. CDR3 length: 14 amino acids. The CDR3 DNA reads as TGTGCCAGCAGTACCCGAACAGGGTGGCCTGAAGCTTTCTTT. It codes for CASSTRTGWPEAFF.

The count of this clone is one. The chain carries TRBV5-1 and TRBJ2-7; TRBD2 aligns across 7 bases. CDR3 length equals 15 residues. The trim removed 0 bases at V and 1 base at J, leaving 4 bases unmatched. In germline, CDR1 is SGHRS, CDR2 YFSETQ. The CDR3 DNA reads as TGCGCCAGCAGCTTGGCTGCGGGAGTGTCCTACGAGCAGTACTTC. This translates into CASSLAAGVSYEQYF.

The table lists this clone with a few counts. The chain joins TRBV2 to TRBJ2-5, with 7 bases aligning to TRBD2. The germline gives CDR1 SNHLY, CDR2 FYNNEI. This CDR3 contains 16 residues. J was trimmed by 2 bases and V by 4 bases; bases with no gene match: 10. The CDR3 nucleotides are TGTGCCAGCAGTGCAGCATTGAGGGGAGGGCAAGAGACCCAGTACTTC. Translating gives CASSAALRGGQETQYF.

CDR3 DNA: TGTGCCAGTAGTATCCGACCAGGGGTCGGCTACACCTTC. Its protein is CASSIRPGVGYTF. The chain carries TRBV19 and TRBJ1-2; D might be TRBD1 (6 bases). CDR1 and CDR2 from the germline V gene are LNHDA and SQIVND (reference sequence). This CDR3 is built from 13 residues. With 3 bases removed from V and 8 bases from J, the gap between germline ends came to 13 bases. Drawing the rest from reference TRBV19 and TRBJ1-2, the complete variable domain is DGGITQSPKYLFRKEGQNVTLSCEQNLNHDAMYWYRQDPGQGLRLIYYSQIVNDFQKGDIAEGYSVSREKKESFPLTVTSAQKNPTAFYLCASSIRPGVGYTFGSGTRLTVV.

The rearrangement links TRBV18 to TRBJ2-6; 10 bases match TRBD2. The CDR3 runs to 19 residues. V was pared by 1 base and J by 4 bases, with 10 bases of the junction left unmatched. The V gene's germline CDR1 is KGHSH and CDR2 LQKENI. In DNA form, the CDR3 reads TGTGCCAGCTCACCACTTGGAGCGGGAGGGCCGGGAGGGGCCAACGTCCTGACTTTC. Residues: CASSPLGAGGPGGANVLTF.

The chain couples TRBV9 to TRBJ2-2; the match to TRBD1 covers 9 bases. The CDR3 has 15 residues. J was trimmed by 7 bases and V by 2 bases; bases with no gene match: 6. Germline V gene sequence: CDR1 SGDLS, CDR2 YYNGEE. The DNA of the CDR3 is TGTGCCAGCAGCGTTCGGACAGGGGATGGCGGGGAGCTGTTTTTT. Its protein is CASSVRTGDGGELFF.